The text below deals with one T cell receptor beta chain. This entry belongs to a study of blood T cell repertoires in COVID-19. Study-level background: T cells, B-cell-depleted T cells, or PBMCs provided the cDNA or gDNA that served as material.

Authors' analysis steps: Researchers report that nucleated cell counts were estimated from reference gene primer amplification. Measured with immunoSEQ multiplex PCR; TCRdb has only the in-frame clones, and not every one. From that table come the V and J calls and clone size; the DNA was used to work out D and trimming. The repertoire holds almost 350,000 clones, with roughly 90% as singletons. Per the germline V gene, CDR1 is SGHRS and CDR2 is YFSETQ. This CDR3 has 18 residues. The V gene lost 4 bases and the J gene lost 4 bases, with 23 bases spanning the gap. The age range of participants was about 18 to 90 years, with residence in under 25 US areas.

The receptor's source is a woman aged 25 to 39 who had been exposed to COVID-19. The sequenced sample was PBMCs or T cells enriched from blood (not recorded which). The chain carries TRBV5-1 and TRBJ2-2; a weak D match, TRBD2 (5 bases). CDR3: CASSPRGNVLAGTGELFF. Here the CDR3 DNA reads TGCGCCAGCAGCCCCCGGGGTAACGTTTTGGCGGGCACCGGGGAGCTGTTTTTT.